These 10 T cell receptor beta chains share one sample of origin, sequenced in a study of CD8+ T cells in alopecia areata. The treatment is: oral pan-JAK inhibitor, 5-10 mg twice daily. cDNA prepared by RNA extraction and subsequent reverse transcription served as the template for sequencing. TCRdb's table, derived via immunoSEQ multiplex PCR, lists solely in-frame clones and lacks some. Of 95,000 to 110,000 clones in the sample, over 75% were seen once. The source material was CD8+ T cells sorted from blood, sampled at approximately week 30, from a patient treated with tofacitinib. All receptors come from a human donor with alopecia areata.

The chain recombines TRBV19 with TRBJ2-7, with 7 nucleotides matching TRBD1. This CDR3 is 13 amino acids long. The V and J ends lost 3 bases and 4 bases, in that order; junction bases with no gene match: 3. Germline values: CDR1 LNHDA, CDR2 SQIVND (reference sequence). This CDR3 is CASSIKGAYEQYF. CDR3 nucleotides: TGTGCCAGTAGTATTAAGGGGGCATACGAGCAGTACTTC.

This chain joins TRBV13 and TRBJ2-7; D is unresolved. The V end lost 1 base, the J end lost 3 bases, and 10 bases lay between the germline ends. Germline V lookup: CDR1 PRHDT, CDR2 FYEKMQ (reference sequence). This CDR3 has 14 residues. The CDR3 sequence: CASSLAQRSYEQYF. In nucleotides, the CDR3 is TGTGCCAGCAGCTTAGCCCAAAGGAGCTACGAGCAGTACTTC. The full variable domain, completed using reference TRBV13 and TRBJ2-7, is AAGVIQSPRHLIKEKRETATLKCYPIPRHDTVYWYQQGPGQDPQFLISFYEKMQSDKGSIPDRFSAQQFSDYHSELNMSSLELGDSALYFCASSLAQRSYEQYFGPGTRLTVT.

This chain uses TRBV7-2 with TRBJ2-3; TRBD2 matches 13 bases. Germline V gene data show CDR1 as SGHTA and CDR2 as FQGNSA. CDR3 size: 15 residues. J gave up 10 bases and V 4 bases, and 8 bases lay outside the gene matches. The CDR3 DNA is TGTGCCAGCAGCTCTGGACTAGCGGGGGCGTGGGCGCAGTATTTT. It specifies CASSSGLAGAWAQYF.

This chain links TRBV9 with TRBJ2-2; D is uncertain. The CDR3 has 13 amino acids. Trimming stripped 3 bases from V and 6 bases from J, with 9 bases between. Germline CDR1 SGDLS, CDR2 YYNGEE. The CDR3 spells CASSALRSGELFF. CDR3 in DNA: TGTGCCAGCAGCGCCCTGAGGTCCGGGGAGCTGTTTTTT. The whole variable domain, filled in from reference TRBV9 and TRBJ2-2, reads DSGVTQTPKHLITATGQRVTLRCSPRSGDLSVYWYQQSLDQGLQFLIQYYNGEERAKGNILERFSAQQFPDLHSELNLSSLELGDSALYFCASSALRSGELFFGEGSRLTVL.

A remark on this clone: Mismatch with germline at one junction end may stem from a read error. This chain joins TRBV19 and TRBJ2-7, with 12 bases aligning to TRBD2. Germline V gives CDR1 LNHDA, CDR2 SQIVND (reference sequence). The length of the CDR3 is 18 residues. The CDR3 region has the DNA TGTGCCAGTAGTATCGGTCGACTAGCGGGAGAAAAATCCTACGAGCGGTACTTC. Amino acids: CASSIGRLAGEKSYERYF.

The chain links TRBV13 to TRBJ1-4; D is undetermined. Trimming removed 1 base from V and 8 bases from J, with 14 bases in between. This CDR3 has 15 amino acids. Germline V gene sequence: CDR1 PRHDT, CDR2 FYEKMQ (reference sequence). The DNA for the CDR3 is TGTGCCAGCAGCTTAGAACCTGGGCCAATGGAAAAACTGTTTTTT. Amino acid sequence: CASSLEPGPMEKLFF.

CDR3 protein: CASSFKLAGGPNEQFF. The CDR3, as DNA: TGTGCCAGCAGTTTTAAACTAGCGGGGGGGCCAAATGAGCAGTTCTTC. The gene calls are TRBV9 and TRBJ2-1; TRBD2 agrees at 13 bases. With V trimmed by 5 bases and J by 7 bases, 9 bases remained unmatched. The CDR3 is 16 amino acids. The germline V gene has CDR1 SGDLS and CDR2 YYNGEE.

V is TRBV4-1 and J is TRBJ2-3, with 10 bases matching TRBD2. Germline V gives CDR1 MGHRA, CDR2 YSYEKL. The trim removed 9 bases at V and 4 bases at J, leaving 4 bases unmatched. The CDR3 length is 13 residues. The CDR3 bases are TGCGCCAGTACAGCGGGGGGGCCAGATACGCAGTATTTT. Translated, it gives CASTAGGPDTQYF.

This clone was recorded only once. V and J are TRBV13 and TRBJ2-7; perhaps TRBD2 as D (5 bases). Germline V gene lookup returns CDR1 PRHDT and CDR2 FYEKMQ (reference sequence). CDR3 size: 14 residues. V lost 4 bases to trimming and J lost 0 bases, with 10 bases between them. CDR3 in amino acids: CASSSGISSYEQYF. The CDR3, as DNA: TGTGCCAGCAGCTCGGGAATCAGCTCCTACGAGCAGTACTTC.

The chain joins TRBV27 to TRBJ1-2; possibly TRBD1 for D (5 bases). This CDR3 has 14 amino acids. The germline V and J ends were trimmed by 7 bases and 1 base, with 13 bases remaining between them. Germline lookup yields CDR1 MNHEY and CDR2 SMNVEV (reference sequence). CDR3 loop: CASKPRAVNYGYTF. The CDR3 DNA is TGTGCCAGCAAGCCCAGGGCGGTTAACTATGGCTACACCTTC.